This T cell receptor (beta chain) comes out of a study of blood T cell repertoires in COVID-19. Study overall: Samples representing acute and convalescent COVID-19 were sourced from the United States, Italy and Spain. PBMCs, B-cell-depleted T cells, or T cells provided the cDNA or gDNA that made up the material.

This clone appeared a few times. In the source study's methods: Using reference gene primer amplification, nucleated cell counts were estimated. TCRdb's table, derived via immunoSEQ multiplex PCR, lists solely in-frame clones and lacks some. Clonal size and the V and J genes are those of that table, whereas D and trimming came from the DNA. Here the sample spans 290,000 or so clones, around 87% being singletons. The CDR3 is 15 amino acids. The V end was cut by 1 base, the J end by 3 bases, with 13 bases between. CDR1 is SGHTA and CDR2 is FQGNSA in the germline V gene. V and J are TRBV7-2 and TRBJ2-7; D may be TRBD2 (5 bases). This clonotype was sampled from a man between 65 and 79 years old with acute or convalescent COVID-19. Sequenced material: peripheral blood. In nucleotides, the CDR3 is TGTGCCAGCAGCTTAGAGCCCCCAGGAGGCTACGAGCAGTACTTC. Translation gives CASSLEPPGGYEQYF.